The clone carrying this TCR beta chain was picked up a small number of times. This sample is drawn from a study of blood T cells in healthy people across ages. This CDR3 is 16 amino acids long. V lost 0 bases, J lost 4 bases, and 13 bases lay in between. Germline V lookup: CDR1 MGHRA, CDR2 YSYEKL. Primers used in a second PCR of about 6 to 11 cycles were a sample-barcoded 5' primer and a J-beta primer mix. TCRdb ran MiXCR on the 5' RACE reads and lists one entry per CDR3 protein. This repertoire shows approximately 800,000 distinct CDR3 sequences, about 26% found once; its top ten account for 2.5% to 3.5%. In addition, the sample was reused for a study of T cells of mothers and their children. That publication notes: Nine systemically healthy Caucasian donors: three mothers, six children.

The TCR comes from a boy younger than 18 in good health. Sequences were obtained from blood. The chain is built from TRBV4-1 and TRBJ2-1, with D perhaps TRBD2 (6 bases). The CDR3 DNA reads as TGCGCCAGCAGCCAAGATGCGGGAATAGAGTACAATGAGCAGTTCTTC. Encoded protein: CASSQDAGIEYNEQFF.